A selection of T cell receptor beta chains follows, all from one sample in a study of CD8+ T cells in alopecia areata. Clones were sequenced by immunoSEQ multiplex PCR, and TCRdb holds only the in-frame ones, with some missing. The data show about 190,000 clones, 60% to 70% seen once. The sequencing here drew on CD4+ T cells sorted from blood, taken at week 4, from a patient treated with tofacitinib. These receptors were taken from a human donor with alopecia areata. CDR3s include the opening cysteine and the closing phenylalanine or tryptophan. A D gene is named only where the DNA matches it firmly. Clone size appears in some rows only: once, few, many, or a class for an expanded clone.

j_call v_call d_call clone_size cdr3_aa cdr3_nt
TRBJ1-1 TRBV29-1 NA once CSVEGASVNTEAFF TGCAGCGTTGAAGGGGCGTCAGTCAACACTGAAGCTTTCTTT
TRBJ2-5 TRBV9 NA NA CASSVWGETQYF TGTGCCAGCAGCGTATGGGGAGAGACCCAGTACTTC
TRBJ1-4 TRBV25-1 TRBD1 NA CASRDRGPEKLFF TGTGCCAGCAGAGACAGGGGGCCTGAAAAACTGTTTTTT
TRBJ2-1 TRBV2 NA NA CASSATGNEQFF TGTGCCAGCAGCGCCACAGGAAATGAGCAGTTCTTC
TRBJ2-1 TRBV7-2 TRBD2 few CASSTRLAGGYNEQFF TGTGCCAGCAGCACCCGACTAGCGGGAGGCTACAATGAGCAGTTCTTC
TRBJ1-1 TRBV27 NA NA CASSSPRAVTEAFF TGTGCCAGCAGTTCCCCCAGGGCGGTCACTGAAGCTTTCTTT
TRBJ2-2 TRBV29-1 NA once CSVDVVNTGELFF TGCAGCGTTGATGTGGTGAACACCGGGGAGCTGTTTTTT
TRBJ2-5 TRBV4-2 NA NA CASSQGGSGGGETQYF TGTGCCAGCAGCCAAGGCGGGTCCGGGGGCGGGGAGACCCAGTACTTC
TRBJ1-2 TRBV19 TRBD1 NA CASSGTGIGYTF TGTGCCAGTTCAGGGACAGGCATTGGCTACACCTTC
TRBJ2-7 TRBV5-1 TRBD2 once CASSGGTSGMYEQYF TGCGCCAGCAGCGGGGGGACTAGCGGGATGTACGAGCAGTACTTC
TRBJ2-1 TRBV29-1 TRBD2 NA CSLGLAGEQFF TGCAGCTTGGGACTAGCGGGAGAGCAGTTCTTC
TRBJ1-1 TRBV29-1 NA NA CSGLENTEAFF TGCAGCGGACTGGAGAACACTGAAGCTTTCTTT
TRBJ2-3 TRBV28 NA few CASSPLTGDYTDTQYF TGTGCCAGCAGTCCCTTAACGGGGGATTACACAGATACGCAGTATTTT
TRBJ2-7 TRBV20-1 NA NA CSARANYEQYF TGCAGTGCTAGAGCTAACTACGAGCAGTACTTC
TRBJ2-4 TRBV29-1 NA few CSVERGDIQYF TGCAGCGTTGAAAGGGGAGACATTCAGTACTTC
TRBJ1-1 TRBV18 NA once CASSPQIGTSTEAFF TGTGCCAGCTCACCCCAGATAGGTACGTCCACTGAAGCTTTCTTT
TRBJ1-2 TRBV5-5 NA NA CASSLLTDSTLNGYTF TGTGCCAGCAGCTTGCTTACCGACTCAACCCTCAATGGCTACACCTTC
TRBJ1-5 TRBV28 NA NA CASSTGGYSNQPQHF TGTGCCAGCAGTACGGGAGGATATAGCAATCAGCCCCAGCATTTT
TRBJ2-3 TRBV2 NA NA CASSEEFTSTDTQYF TGTGCCAGCAGTGAAGAGTTTACCAGCACAGATACGCAGTATTTT
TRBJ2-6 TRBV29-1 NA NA CSVGESGANVLTF TGCAGCGTCGGGGAGAGCGGGGCCAACGTCCTGACTTTC
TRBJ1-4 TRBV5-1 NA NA CASSLVPGEKLFF TGCGCCAGCAGCTTGGTCCCGGGCGAAAAACTGTTTTTT
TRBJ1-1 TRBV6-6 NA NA CASNAEEAFF TGTGCCAGCAATGCGGAAGAAGCTTTCTTT
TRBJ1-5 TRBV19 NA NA CASTPHTGPPNQPQHF TGTGCCAGTACCCCTCATACGGGACCACCCAATCAGCCCCAGCATTTT
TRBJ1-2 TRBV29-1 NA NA CSVDRGYGYTF TGCAGCGTTGATCGGGGGTATGGCTACACCTTC
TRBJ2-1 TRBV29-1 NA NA CSLGVLAANEQFF TGCAGCTTGGGGGTATTAGCGGCTAATGAGCAGTTCTTC
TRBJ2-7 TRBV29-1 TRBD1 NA CSVGQGAYEQYF TGCAGCGTGGGACAGGGGGCCTACGAGCAGTACTTC
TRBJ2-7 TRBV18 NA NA CASSRGGSYEQYF TGTGCCAGCTCCCGAGGGGGGTCCTACGAGCAGTACTTC
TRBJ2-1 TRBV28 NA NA CASNPPQGGEQFF TGTGCCAGCAACCCGCCACAGGGCGGTGAGCAGTTCTTC
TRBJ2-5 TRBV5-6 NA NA CASSFSGETQYF TGTGCCAGCAGCTTTAGCGGAGAGACCCAGTACTTC
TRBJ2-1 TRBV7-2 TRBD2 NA CASSPRARLAGYNEQFF TGTGCCAGCAGCCCCCGGGCTAGGCTAGCGGGATACAATGAGCAGTTCTTC
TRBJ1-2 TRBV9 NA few CASSSSGEAYGYTF TGTGCCAGCAGCTCATCAGGGGAGGCCTATGGCTACACCTTC